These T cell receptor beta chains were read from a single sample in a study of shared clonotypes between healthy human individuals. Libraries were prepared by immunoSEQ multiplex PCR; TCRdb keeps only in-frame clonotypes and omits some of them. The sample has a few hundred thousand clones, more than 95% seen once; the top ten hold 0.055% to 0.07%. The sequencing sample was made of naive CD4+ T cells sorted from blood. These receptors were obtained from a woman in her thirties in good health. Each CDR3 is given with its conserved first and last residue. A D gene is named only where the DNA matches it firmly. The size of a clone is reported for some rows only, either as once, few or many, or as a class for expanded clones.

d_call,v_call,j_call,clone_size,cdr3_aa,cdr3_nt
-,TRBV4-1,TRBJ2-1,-,CASSQVPGLSSYNEQFF,TGCGCCAGCAGCCAAGTACCGGGACTGAGCTCCTACAATGAGCAGTTCTTC
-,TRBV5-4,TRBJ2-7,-,CASTRGGGQNYEQYF,TGTGCCAGCACCCGGGGCGGCGGGCAGAACTACGAGCAGTACTTC
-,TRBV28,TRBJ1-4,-,CASSSNEKLFF,TGTGCCAGCAGTTCTAATGAAAAACTGTTTTTT
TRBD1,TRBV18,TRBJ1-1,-,CASSPGTDNKGAFF,TGTGCCAGCTCACCAGGGACAGACAATAAGGGGGCTTTCTTT
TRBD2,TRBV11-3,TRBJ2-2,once,CASSYGLAGVSDTGELFF,TGTGCCAGCAGCTATGGACTAGCGGGAGTGTCGGACACCGGGGAGCTGTTTTTT
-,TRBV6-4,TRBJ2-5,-,CASRGRPETQYF,TGTGCCAGCAGGGGAAGGCCCGAGACCCAGTACTTC
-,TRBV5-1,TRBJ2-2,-,CASSISITDGPGELFF,TGCGCCAGCAGTATTAGCATAACTGATGGCCCCGGGGAGCTGTTTTTT
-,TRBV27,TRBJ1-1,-,CASSAAGHQNTEAFF,TGTGCCAGCAGTGCCGCGGGACACCAGAACACTGAAGCTTTCTTT
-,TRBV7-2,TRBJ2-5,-,CASSAGGPQETQYF,TGTGCCAGCAGCGCTGGGGGCCCCCAAGAGACCCAGTACTTC
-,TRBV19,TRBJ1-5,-,CASSISAWGAGSNQPQHF,TGTGCCAGTAGTATCTCTGCTTGGGGGGCTGGGAGCAATCAGCCCCAGCATTTT
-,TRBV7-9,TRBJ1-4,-,CASSSIRTQGEKLFF,TGTGCCAGCAGCTCGATCAGGACCCAGGGTGAAAAACTGTTTTTT
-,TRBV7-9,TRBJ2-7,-,CASSLKLAAPLQEQYF,TGTGCCAGCAGCTTAAAATTAGCGGCCCCTCTACAGGAGCAGTACTTC
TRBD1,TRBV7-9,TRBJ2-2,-,CASSSNRGTGLSGELFF,TGTGCCAGCAGCTCCAACCGGGGGACAGGGTTGTCCGGGGAGCTGTTTTTT
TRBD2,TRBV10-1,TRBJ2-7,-,CASSASLAGRYEQYF,TGCGCCAGCAGCGCCTCACTAGCGGGTCGTTACGAGCAGTACTTC